This TCR beta chain appears in the sequencing data of a study of T cell changes during pregnancy in multiple sclerosis (dated 2019 in TCRdb). For the study in its entirety: The study looked at changes in the T cell repertoire across pregnancy in women with multiple sclerosis.

Notes on this clone: The target of this receptor is not known. No much larger clone exists at a distance of one base, and base qualities are not known.

The library came from the immunoSEQ multiplex PCR assay. TCRdb obtained this table from immuneACCESS and retained in-frame rearrangements with V and J assigned. These tables miss some clones; where compared with another copy, unresolved V genes account for less than half of the shortfall, and the remainder is unexplained. This sample is represented by approximately 100,000 clones; more than 90% of them were singletons. More than 0.95% of the sample lies in the top ten. The CDR3 starts with the cysteine, ends with the phenylalanine, and has 12 residues. Solely the CDR3 DNA is kept, with 36 bases framed from the first base. The germline V gene supplies CDR1 SQVTM and CDR2 ANQGSEA. V is pared back by 5 bases and J by 3 bases, with 10 bases lying between the germline termini.

This sequence uses TRBV29-1 and TRBJ1-2, with the identity of the D gene unclear. This clonotype was obtained from a female donor with multiple sclerosis, enrolled in a pregnancy study. The material was peripheral blood, obtained in the second trimester of pregnancy. The DNA is as follows: TGCAGCGTTCGATGGTCAGACTATGGCTACACCTTC. Its protein reads: CSVRWSDYGYTF.